This is a list of T cell receptor beta chains from one sample in a study of T cell repertoires and HLA-DP antigens. Repertoires were generated with immunoSEQ multiplex PCR, while TCRdb's copy carries only in-frame clones and drops some. The sample yields roughly 110,000 clones, 90% to 95% seen once. No antigen has been assigned to these receptors. The source material was CD4+ T cells from PBMCs. The receptors were gathered from a woman between 18 and 29 years old in good health and CMV-seronegative. Both conserved end residues are part of each CDR3. A D gene is named only where the DNA matches it firmly. Clone size is not always given. Where it is, it says once, few, many or a class for expanded clones.

TRBV5-5	NA	TRBJ1-1	14	NA	CASSLAAMNTEAFF	TGTGCCAGCAGCTTGGCAGCCATGAACACTGAAGCTTTCTTT
TRBV29-1	TRBD1	TRBJ1-2	14	once	CSVRRDREDSGYTF	TGCAGCGTTAGGCGGGACAGGGAAGATAGTGGCTACACCTTC
TRBV6-5	TRBD2	TRBJ2-1	14	NA	CASEEGGNYNEQFF	TGTGCCAGCGAGGAGGGAGGGAATTACAATGAGCAGTTCTTC
TRBV5-4	NA	TRBJ1-1	15	NA	CASSLGGRPETEAFF	TGTGCCAGCAGCTTGGGGGGGAGGCCAGAGACTGAAGCTTTCTTT
TRBV6-1	NA	TRBJ2-7	13	NA	CASSVVRGSEQYF	TGTGCCAGCAGTGTGGTCAGGGGTTCCGAGCAGTACTTC
TRBV4-2	TRBD1	TRBJ1-2	16	NA	CASSQAGQAFNYGYTF	TGTGCCAGCAGCCAAGCGGGACAGGCGTTCAACTATGGCTACACCTTC
TRBV9	NA	TRBJ2-1	19	NA	CASSVVPFGGGGSYNEQFF	TGTGCCAGCAGCGTAGTGCCTTTTGGGGGCGGGGGCTCCTACAATGAGCAGTTCTTC
TRBV5-4	TRBD1	TRBJ1-1	14	NA	CASSHSTGGSEAFF	TGTGCCAGCAGCCACTCCACAGGGGGTAGTGAAGCTTTCTTT
TRBV2	TRBD1	TRBJ1-5	14	once	CASSFGTGNQPQHF	TGTGCCAGCAGCTTCGGGACAGGGAATCAGCCCCAGCATTTT
TRBV18	NA	TRBJ2-1	14	NA	CASSPQQSYNEQFF	TGTGCCAGCTCACCGCAGCAATCCTACAATGAGCAGTTCTTC
TRBV7-6	NA	TRBJ1-5	15	NA	CASSLDLGFNQPQHF	TGTGCCAGCAGCTTAGACCTGGGGTTCAATCAGCCCCAGCATTTT
TRBV7-2	NA	TRBJ1-2	15	NA	CASSLSPRGNYGYTF	TGTGCCAGCAGCTTATCCCCAAGGGGGAACTATGGCTACACCTTC
TRBV25-1	NA	TRBJ2-1	14	NA	CASSELDSYNEQFF	TGTGCCAGCAGTGAACTCGACTCCTACAATGAGCAGTTCTTC
TRBV28	TRBD1	TRBJ1-4	14	NA	CASSLSGQWEKLFF	TGTGCCAGCAGTTTGTCGGGACAGTGGGAAAAACTGTTTTTT
TRBV7-2	TRBD1	TRBJ1-5	15	NA	CASSLLRGPNQPQHF	TGTGCCAGCAGCTTATTAAGGGGGCCCAATCAGCCCCAGCATTTT
TRBV28	NA	TRBJ1-5	16	NA	CASSSRGRGAGQPQHF	TGTGCCAGCAGTTCAAGAGGGAGGGGTGCCGGTCAGCCCCAGCATTTT
TRBV5-1	TRBD2	TRBJ2-2	17	NA	CASSLTSGGPGTGELFF	TGCGCCAGCAGCTTGACTAGCGGGGGGCCTGGCACCGGGGAGCTGTTTTTT
TRBV27	NA	TRBJ2-5	13	NA	CASSPGTQETQYF	TGTGCCAGCAGCCCCGGGACTCAAGAGACCCAGTACTTC
TRBV5-1	NA	TRBJ2-7	15	NA	CASSLAVNPMGEQYF	TGCGCCAGCAGCTTGGCCGTTAACCCCATGGGAGAGCAGTACTTC
TRBV29-1	NA	TRBJ2-5	12	NA	CSAGLEIKTQYF	TGCAGCGCCGGACTGGAAATAAAGACCCAGTACTTC
TRBV10-3	NA	TRBJ2-1	15	NA	CATSEPGALGNEQFF	TGTGCCACGAGTGAACCAGGGGCATTAGGCAATGAGCAGTTCTTC
TRBV28	TRBD1	TRBJ2-2	13	few	CASRTGAGRELFF	TGTGCCAGCAGGACAGGGGCCGGTCGAGAGCTGTTTTTT
TRBV7-3	NA	TRBJ2-2	15	once	CASSLGGANTGELFF	TGTGCCAGCAGCTTAGGCGGCGCGAACACCGGGGAGCTGTTTTTT
TRBV19	NA	TRBJ1-5	15	NA	CASSIGAVGNQPQHF	TGTGCCAGTAGTATAGGGGCGGTAGGAAATCAGCCCCAGCATTTT
TRBV19	TRBD1	TRBJ1-3	14	NA	CASSTGQIGDTIYF	TGTGCCAGTAGTACGGGACAGATAGGAGACACCATATATTTT
TRBV6-5	NA	TRBJ1-4	14	once	CASSWTSRGEKLFF	TGTGCCAGCAGTTGGACCTCCCGGGGGGAAAAACTGTTTTTT
TRBV4-1	TRBD2	TRBJ2-1	20	NA	CASSQDGLAGGPPGYNEQFF	TGCGCCAGCAGCCAAGATGGGCTAGCGGGAGGCCCCCCGGGATACAATGAGCAGTTCTTC
TRBV4-1	NA	TRBJ1-5	15	NA	CASSQTRLGGQPQHF	TGCGCCAGCAGCCAAACACGACTGGGGGGGCAGCCCCAGCATTTT
TRBV2	TRBD2	TRBJ2-3	13	NA	CASRPPHRGAQYF	TGTGCCAGCAGACCTCCCCACCGGGGGGCGCAGTATTTT
TRBV18	NA	TRBJ2-2	14	NA	CASSPPGTTGELFF	TGTGCCAGCTCACCCCCCGGGACCACCGGGGAGCTGTTTTTT
TRBV18	TRBD2	TRBJ2-3	16	NA	CASSPTGTSGADTQYF	TGTGCCAGCTCACCTACCGGGACTAGCGGGGCGGATACGCAGTATTTT
TRBV7-9	NA	TRBJ2-5	13	NA	CASNFRAQETQYF	TGTGCCAGCAACTTCAGGGCCCAAGAGACCCAGTACTTC
TRBV6-1	NA	TRBJ2-1	17	NA	CASSEGRLARSYNEQFF	TGTGCCAGCAGTGAGGGAAGGCTAGCGCGCTCCTACAATGAGCAGTTCTTC
TRBV9	NA	TRBJ2-1	18	once	CASSVAPTASPPYNEQFF	TGTGCCAGCAGCGTAGCTCCAACCGCCAGCCCCCCATACAATGAGCAGTTCTTC
TRBV11-2	NA	TRBJ1-5	15	NA	CASSLETGSNQPQHF	TGTGCCAGCAGCTTAGAAACCGGGAGCAATCAGCCCCAGCATTTT
TRBV11-2	NA	TRBJ2-7	19	NA	CASSLRRVMGRGRFGEQYF	TGTGCCAGCAGCTTAAGGAGGGTTATGGGGAGGGGGCGTTTTGGCGAGCAGTACTTC
TRBV9	TRBD2	TRBJ2-1	14	NA	CASSAGGGYNEQFF	TGTGCCAGCAGCGCGGGGGGTGGCTACAATGAGCAGTTCTTC
TRBV18	NA	TRBJ1-1	14	NA	CASSPAGGNTEAFF	TGTGCCAGCTCACCCGCGGGGGGCAACACTGAAGCTTTCTTT
TRBV11-2	TRBD1	TRBJ1-1	18	NA	CASSLLRPGQVNSFEAFF	TGTGCCAGCAGCTTACTCCGTCCGGGACAGGTAAATTCATTTGAAGCTTTCTTT
TRBV10-2	TRBD2	TRBJ2-1	15	NA	CASSDLAGGRDEQFF	TGCGCCAGCAGTGACTTGGCGGGAGGGCGGGATGAGCAGTTCTTC
TRBV30	NA	TRBJ1-2	15	NA	CAWETTTGLGYGYTF	TGTGCCTGGGAGACAACCACAGGGCTGGGGTATGGCTACACCTTC
TRBV4-3	TRBD1	TRBJ1-1	15	NA	CASSRSTGLNTEAFF	TGCGCCAGCAGCCGCTCGACAGGGTTGAACACTGAAGCTTTCTTT
TRBV27	NA	TRBJ1-2	12	NA	CASSLGTYGYTF	TGTGCCAGCAGCCTCGGGACCTATGGCTACACCTTC
TRBV29-1	NA	TRBJ2-4	14	NA	CSVAPKTGYDIQYF	TGCAGCGTTGCGCCTAAAACAGGGTACGACATTCAGTACTTC
TRBV18	TRBD2	TRBJ2-7	14	NA	CASSRAGGQYEQYF	TGTGCCAGCTCACGTGCGGGAGGCCAGTACGAGCAGTACTTC
TRBV4-1	TRBD2	TRBJ2-1	18	NA	CASSQEGGTSGRANEQFF	TGCGCCAGCAGCCAAGAGGGGGGTACTAGCGGGAGGGCAAATGAGCAGTTCTTC
TRBV5-8	TRBD2	TRBJ2-5	16	NA	CASSFAASGGRETQYF	TGTGCCAGCAGCTTCGCGGCTAGCGGGGGAAGGGAGACCCAGTACTTC
TRBV5-6	TRBD1	TRBJ1-6	14	few	CASSWDRLNSPLHF	TGTGCCAGCAGCTGGGACAGACTTAATTCACCCCTCCACTTT
TRBV5-6	NA	TRBJ2-4	16	once	CASSFRAPGIENIQYF	TGTGCCAGCAGCTTTCGGGCTCCTGGGATCGAGAACATTCAGTACTTC
TRBV28	TRBD1	TRBJ1-2	12	NA	CASSLSQGASTF	TGTGCCAGCAGTTTATCCCAGGGGGCCAGCACCTTC
TRBV5-1	NA	TRBJ2-5	14	NA	CASSLSGARETQYF	TGCGCCAGCAGCTTGTCGGGGGCCCGAGAGACCCAGTACTTC
TRBV5-1	TRBD2	TRBJ2-1	15	few	CASSLGPSGNNEQFF	TGCGCCAGCAGCTTGGGTCCTAGCGGTAACAATGAGCAGTTCTTC
TRBV19	TRBD1	TRBJ2-1	16	NA	CASSRRGQTGANEQFF	TGTGCCAGTAGTAGAAGGGGCCAGACAGGGGCCAATGAGCAGTTCTTC
TRBV7-2	TRBD1	TRBJ1-1	15	NA	CASNLDDRVYTEAFF	TGTGCCAGCAATTTAGACGACAGGGTGTACACTGAAGCTTTCTTT
TRBV6-1	NA	TRBJ2-5	13	NA	CASSEERVKTQYF	TGTGCCAGCAGTGAAGAGAGGGTAAAGACCCAGTACTTC
TRBV19	NA	TRBJ2-2	13	NA	CASAHPNTGELFF	TGTGCCAGTGCACATCCGAACACCGGGGAGCTGTTTTTT
TRBV7-2	NA	TRBJ1-2	14	NA	CASSLVAGNYGYTF	TGTGCCAGCAGCTTAGTCGCAGGGAACTATGGCTACACCTTC